Below, 20 T cell receptor beta chains from the same sample are listed, as sequenced in a study of shared clonotypes between healthy human individuals. Clones were sequenced by immunoSEQ multiplex PCR, and TCRdb holds only the in-frame ones, with some missing. The sample lists about 1.4 million clones; about 96% were seen once. The source material was naive CD4+ T cells sorted from blood. Subset of the sample: CD45RA+ positively selected. These receptors all stem from a man aged 30-40 years in good health.

The rearrangement joins TRBV27 to TRBJ2-7, with unresolved D. In germline, CDR1 is MNHEY, CDR2 SMNVEV (reference sequence). Trimming pared 2 bases from V and 6 bases from J, leaving 11 bases between. This CDR3 region has 13 residues. The CDR3 spells CASSLKWGSEQYF. The CDR3 bases are TGTGCCAGCAGTTTAAAATGGGGTAGCGAGCAGTACTTC.

The chain joins TRBV7-2 to TRBJ2-1, with unresolved D. V was cut by 2 bases and J by 3 bases, with 23 bases left in between. This CDR3 region has 19 residues. The germline CDR1 and CDR2 sequences are SGHTA and FQGNSA. The CDR3 sequence is CASSLQFRAELTRYNEQFF. The CDR3 DNA follows: TGTGCCAGCAGCTTACAATTTCGGGCCGAACTCACACGCTACAATGAGCAGTTCTTC.

As DNA, the CDR3 is TGTGCCATCAGTGATGTCGGGAGAACAGATACGCAGTATTTT. It specifies CAISDVGRTDTQYF. The rearrangement links TRBV10-3 to TRBJ2-3; maybe TRBD2 (6 bases). The V and J ends lost 3 bases and 3 bases respectively, with 10 bases between them. The CDR3 has 14 amino acids. Per germline, CDR1 ENHRY and CDR2 SYGVKD.

The chain uses TRBV11-2 and TRBJ1-5; 7 bases are a match to TRBD1. Trimming at V came to 5 bases and at J to 7 bases, leaving 8 bases not matched to a gene. This CDR3 is built from 14 residues. CDR1 and CDR2 from the germline V gene are SGHAT and FQNNGV. The CDR3 here is CASSPRGGRQPQHF. The CDR3 bases are TGTGCCAGCAGCCCCAGGGGGGGAAGGCAGCCCCAGCATTTT.

This rearrangement joins TRBV5-1 to TRBJ2-1; TRBD2 might be the D (5 bases). The CDR3 totals 19 residues. Germline CDR1 is SGHRS and CDR2 is YFSETQ. The V end was cut by 1 base, the J end by 0 bases, with 20 bases between. In DNA, the CDR3 is TGCGCCAGCAGCTTGTATGGGCCGAGTAGCGTAAGCTCCTACAATGAGCAGTTCTTC. Translated: CASSLYGPSSVSSYNEQFF.

The gene calls are TRBV7-3 and TRBJ2-1, with D possibly being TRBD2 (5 bases). CDR1 is SGHTA, CDR2 FQGTGA, per germline. V was clipped by 5 bases and J by 8 bases, with 19 bases between them. This CDR3 spans 15 amino acids. The CDR3 reads CASSLSGRVPYEQFF. The CDR3 region has the DNA TGTGCCAGCAGCCTAAGCGGTAGGGTACCCTATGAGCAGTTCTTC.

This clone is a singleton in its sample. The chain links TRBV18 to TRBJ1-1, with D tentatively TRBD1 (5 bases). V was shortened by 6 bases and J by 7 bases, with 15 bases between the two germline ends. This CDR3 comprises 13 residues. Germline assignment: CDR1 KGHSH and CDR2 LQKENI. This chain's CDR3 is CASSGREEGEAFF. CDR3 sequence (DNA): TGTGCCAGCTCGGGGCGCGAGGAGGGTGAAGCTTTCTTT. Drawing the rest from reference TRBV18 and TRBJ1-1, the complete variable domain is NAGVMQNPRHLVRRRGQEARLRCSPMKGHSHVYWYRQLPEEGLKFMVYLQKENIIDESGMPKERFSAEFPKEGPSILRIQQVVRGDSAAYFCASSGREEGEAFFGQGTRLTVV.

The chain employs TRBV7-8 and TRBJ2-7; 12 bases map to TRBD2. The CDR3 loop spans 15 amino acids. Germline lookup yields CDR1 SGHVS and CDR2 FQNEAQ. V gave up 5 bases and J gave up 0 bases; unmatched junction bases: 2. The chain's CDR3 is CASSPTSGGSYEQYF. The CDR3 bases are TGTGCCAGCAGCCCGACTAGCGGGGGCTCCTACGAGCAGTACTTC.

This clone was observed a few times. This rearrangement joins TRBV4-1 to TRBJ1-1, with a possible D match to TRBD1 (5 bases). V shed 6 bases and J shed 3 bases, with 20 bases lying between them. Germline-derived CDR1 and CDR2 are MGHRA and YSYEKL. The CDR3 contains 16 residues. The CDR3 sequence: CASRVPPGGLDTEAFF. CDR3 nucleotide sequence: TGCGCCAGCAGAGTACCGCCGGGGGGTTTAGACACTGAAGCTTTCTTT.

This chain connects TRBV28 to TRBJ1-1, with D perhaps matching TRBD1 (6 bases). Trimming removed 2 bases at V and 5 bases at J, with 15 bases between. Germline CDR1 MDHEN, CDR2 SYDVKM. The CDR3 extends over 15 amino acids. CDR3 loop: CASSLIDRRGTEAFF. As DNA, the CDR3 is TGTGCCAGCAGTTTAATTGACAGGAGAGGGACTGAAGCTTTCTTT.

V and J are TRBV5-1 and TRBJ2-5; TRBD1 agrees at 9 bases. CDR1 and CDR2 from the germline V gene are SGHRS and YFSETQ. V was pared by 4 bases and J by 5 bases, with 12 bases of the junction left unmatched. The CDR3 sequence is 16 residues long. As DNA, the CDR3 is TGCGCCAGCAGCCTGCTACCCCGGACAGGGGATGAGACCCAGTACTTC. Amino acids: CASSLLPRTGDETQYF.

The chain combines TRBV29-1 with TRBJ2-3; TRBD1 agrees at 7 bases. Per the germline V gene, CDR1 is SQVTM and CDR2 is ANQGSEA. The CDR3 is made up of 13 amino acids. V shed 6 bases and J 6 bases; nucleotides not matched to a gene: 9. The CDR3 bases are TGCAGCGTCGAGGGACAGCTGACTGATACGCAGTATTTT. Translated: CSVEGQLTDTQYF.

The table lists this clone with a count of one. The J gene is TRBJ2-5, the V gene TRBV2; 7 nucleotides match TRBD2. Germline V gives CDR1 SNHLY, CDR2 FYNNEI. CDR3 length: 15 amino acids. After removal of 5 bases from V and 1 base from J, the junction contained 7 bases not matched to a gene. This CDR3 is CASSSRTSAQETQYF. The CDR3 DNA reads TGTGCCAGCAGTTCTCGTACTAGCGCCCAAGAGACCCAGTACTTC.

The gene calls are TRBV15 and TRBJ2-3, with 9 bases aligning to TRBD1. V dropped 3 bases and J dropped 6; count of bases not matched to a gene: 7. Germline CDR1 and CDR2: LNHNV and YYDKDF (reference sequence). CDR3 size: 15 residues. The CDR3 loop is CATSRRTGVTDTQYF. The CDR3 DNA reads TGTGCCACCAGCAGGAGGACAGGGGTCACGGATACGCAGTATTTT.

This chain links TRBV7-2 with TRBJ2-7; a weak D match, TRBD1 (7 bases). The V gene's germline CDR1 is SGHTA and CDR2 FQGNSA. This CDR3 spans 14 amino acids. Trimming shortened V by 11 bases and J by 0 bases, and 17 bases separated the two germline ends. The CDR3 bases are TGTGCCTCCAGGGGGGCGTATAGCTCCTACGAGCAGTACTTC. Translated, it gives CASRGAYSSYEQYF. Full variable domain (rest looked up from reference TRBV7-2 and TRBJ2-7): GAGVSQSPSNKVTEKGKDVELRCDPISGHTALYWYRQSLGQGLEFLIYFQGNSAPDKSGLPSDRFSAERTGGSVSTLTIQRTQQEDSAVYLCASRGAYSSYEQYFGPGTRLTVT.

V usage is TRBV6-6 and J usage is TRBJ1-2; possibly TRBD1 for D (5 bases). In germline, CDR1 is MNHNY, CDR2 SVGAGI (reference sequence). The CDR3 sequence is 13 residues long. V was trimmed by 7 bases and J by 2 bases, leaving 11 bases between them. The CDR3 loop reads CASTRAYNYGYTF. The CDR3 coding sequence is TGTGCCAGCACCAGGGCCTACAACTATGGCTACACCTTC.

This sequence joins TRBV29-1 and TRBJ2-2; TRBD2 matches at 14 bases. Germline CDR1 reads SQVTM; CDR2 reads ANQGSEA. The CDR3 length is 17 residues. The V segment lost 1 base and the J segment 6 bases; nucleotides outside the gene matches: 7. This CDR3 is CSVEVGTSGSTAGELFF. CDR3 DNA: TGCAGCGTTGAAGTTGGGACTAGCGGGAGTACCGCCGGGGAGCTGTTTTTT.

The rearrangement joins TRBV11-1 to TRBJ2-4; perhaps TRBD2 as D (5 bases). Trimming pared 4 bases from V and 13 bases from J, leaving 14 bases between. Germline V gives CDR1 SGHAT, CDR2 FQDESV (reference sequence). The CDR3 is 12 amino acids. In nucleotides, the CDR3 is TGTGCCAGCAGCTGGGTAGCCGGGGAGCAGTACTTC. Its translation is CASSWVAGEQYF.

The V call is TRBV9, the J call TRBJ2-3; 11 positions match TRBD1. After removal of 0 bases from V and 4 bases from J, the junction contained 7 bases not matched to a gene. The length of the CDR3 is 17 residues. Germline V lookup: CDR1 SGDLS, CDR2 YYNGEE. CDR3 DNA: TGTGCCAGCAGCGTAGACGATTGGGACAGGGGGGCAGATACGCAGTATTTT. Translating gives CASSVDDWDRGADTQYF.

The sample holds a few counts of this clone. The V call is TRBV6-4, the J call TRBJ2-1; D is uncertain. V lost 0 bases, J lost 8 bases, and 8 bases lay in between. The germline V gene has CDR1 MRHNA and CDR2 SNTAGT. The CDR3 has 13 amino acids. CDR3 sequence (DNA): TGTGCCAGCAGTGACTCCACTTTAGATGAGCAGTTCTTC. Its translation is CASSDSTLDEQFF.